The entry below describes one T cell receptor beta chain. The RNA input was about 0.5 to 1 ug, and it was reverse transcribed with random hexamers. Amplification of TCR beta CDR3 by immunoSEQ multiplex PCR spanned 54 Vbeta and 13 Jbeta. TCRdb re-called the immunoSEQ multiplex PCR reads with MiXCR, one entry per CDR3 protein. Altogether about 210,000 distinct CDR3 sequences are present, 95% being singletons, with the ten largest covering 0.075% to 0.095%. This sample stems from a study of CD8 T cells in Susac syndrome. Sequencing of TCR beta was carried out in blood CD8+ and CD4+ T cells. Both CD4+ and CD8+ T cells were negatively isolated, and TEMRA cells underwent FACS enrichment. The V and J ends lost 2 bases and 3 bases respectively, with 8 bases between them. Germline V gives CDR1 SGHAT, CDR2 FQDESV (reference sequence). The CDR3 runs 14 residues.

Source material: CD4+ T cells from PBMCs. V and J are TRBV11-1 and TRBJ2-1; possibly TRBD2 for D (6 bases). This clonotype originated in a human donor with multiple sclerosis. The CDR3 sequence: CASSLPGGYNEQFF. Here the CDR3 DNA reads TGTGCCAGCAGCTTACCCGGGGGCTACAATGAGCAGTTCTTC.